These T cell receptor beta chains were read from a single sample in a study of cytomegalovirus exposure and HLA in healthy donors. Clones were read by immunoSEQ multiplex PCR, and TCRdb kept only the in-frame ones, dropping some. Among 95,000 to 110,000 clones listed, around 78% were seen once. The sample comprised PBMCs. Receptors originate from a man aged 25-45 years in good health and CMV-seronegative. The CDR3 runs from the conserved cysteine through the conserved F or W. The order of the fields is V gene, J gene, CDR3 protein.

V gene: TRBV11-3
J gene: TRBJ2-3
CDR3 protein: CASSLNTGGLSQDTQYF

V gene: TRBV7-9
J gene: TRBJ1-3
CDR3 protein: CASPGQSGNTIYF

V gene: TRBV5-1
J gene: TRBJ2-7
CDR3 protein: CASSLGQGLYEQYF

V gene: TRBV19
J gene: TRBJ2-5
CDR3 protein: CASSWTGGKSAQYF

V gene: TRBV18
J gene: TRBJ2-7
CDR3 protein: CASSPGSDYEQYF

V gene: TRBV14
J gene: TRBJ2-5
CDR3 protein: CASSQVFGGRGEETQYF

V gene: TRBV19
J gene: TRBJ2-1
CDR3 protein: CASSVPGLAYNEQFF

V gene: TRBV4-1
J gene: TRBJ2-7
CDR3 protein: CASSQVLDRDYEQYF

V gene: TRBV7-3
J gene: TRBJ1-1
CDR3 protein: CASSSDRNTEAFF

V gene: TRBV14
J gene: TRBJ1-3
CDR3 protein: CASSQDVSPMVDTIYF

V gene: TRBV6-1
J gene: TRBJ2-7
CDR3 protein: CASSEDSPYEQYF

V gene: TRBV6-1
J gene: TRBJ2-1
CDR3 protein: CASSEAGINEQFF

V gene: TRBV27
J gene: TRBJ2-5
CDR3 protein: CASSLMPGTGGKETQYF

V gene: TRBV14
J gene: TRBJ2-1
CDR3 protein: CASTVESRPYNEQFF

V gene: TRBV12-2
J gene: TRBJ2-6
CDR3 protein: CASRLVGQGRSGANVLTF

V gene: TRBV6-5
J gene: TRBJ2-7
CDR3 protein: CASSYSVSRAGREQYF

V gene: TRBV6-1
J gene: TRBJ2-7
CDR3 protein: CASSEAGAYYEQYF

V gene: TRBV19
J gene: TRBJ1-5
CDR3 protein: CASSIGTNQPQHF

V gene: TRBV5-1
J gene: NA
CDR3 protein: CASSQRLGSSYEQYF

V gene: TRBV27
J gene: TRBJ1-5
CDR3 protein: CASSPYSNQPQHF

V gene: TRBV6-1
J gene: TRBJ2-7
CDR3 protein: CASSEFTGGGLYEQYF

V gene: TRBV29-1
J gene: TRBJ1-1
CDR3 protein: CSVRQGTNTEAFF

V gene: TRBV27
J gene: TRBJ2-2
CDR3 protein: CASSPGTPTPGTGELFF

V gene: TRBV28
J gene: TRBJ1-1
CDR3 protein: CASTQQGTPPEAFF

V gene: TRBV18
J gene: TRBJ1-5
CDR3 protein: CASSRTRQGNSNQPQHF

V gene: TRBV4-2
J gene: TRBJ2-2
CDR3 protein: CASSQRVTSDGELFF

V gene: TRBV2
J gene: TRBJ2-7
CDR3 protein: CASSGDSSYEQYF

V gene: TRBV5-4
J gene: TRBJ2-7
CDR3 protein: CASSPWDRGREQYF

V gene: TRBV14
J gene: TRBJ2-5
CDR3 protein: CASSQARGGSETQYF

V gene: TRBV6-6
J gene: TRBJ1-4
CDR3 protein: CASTRDIWEKLFF

V gene: TRBV28
J gene: TRBJ1-2
CDR3 protein: CASSRTGLANYGYTF

V gene: TRBV10-3
J gene: TRBJ2-1
CDR3 protein: CAISESASGGAGEQFF

V gene: TRBV9
J gene: TRBJ2-5
CDR3 protein: CASSVAGGGRETQYF

V gene: TRBV9
J gene: TRBJ1-3
CDR3 protein: CASSVGDSSSGNTIYF

V gene: TRBV28
J gene: TRBJ2-2
CDR3 protein: CASEASTGELFF

V gene: TRBV27
J gene: TRBJ1-5
CDR3 protein: CASSQHRTDQPQHF

V gene: TRBV27
J gene: TRBJ1-6
CDR3 protein: CASSSGGSDNSPLHF

V gene: TRBV6-6
J gene: TRBJ2-3
CDR3 protein: CASSSPGTSGTDTQYF

V gene: TRBV2
J gene: TRBJ2-2
CDR3 protein: CASTRTPGNTGELFF

V gene: TRBV25-1
J gene: TRBJ1-2
CDR3 protein: CASSGGYGYTF

V gene: TRBV28
J gene: TRBJ1-2
CDR3 protein: CASKEQVNYGYTF

V gene: TRBV7-8
J gene: TRBJ2-7
CDR3 protein: CASSPGQGLDEQYF

V gene: TRBV30
J gene: TRBJ1-5
CDR3 protein: CAWSGDRGNQPQHF

V gene: TRBV10-3
J gene: TRBJ1-1
CDR3 protein: CAITPGQGRTEAFF

V gene: TRBV18
J gene: TRBJ1-1
CDR3 protein: CASSQQVVGNTEAFF

V gene: TRBV7-9
J gene: TRBJ2-7
CDR3 protein: CASSPETGQTYEQYF

V gene: TRBV6-5
J gene: TRBJ1-1
CDR3 protein: CASRNTGSNTEAFF

V gene: TRBV27
J gene: TRBJ1-5
CDR3 protein: CASSLGPGRESGNQPQHF

V gene: TRBV9
J gene: TRBJ1-5
CDR3 protein: CASSVEDSLNQPQHF

V gene: TRBV5-1
J gene: TRBJ2-7
CDR3 protein: CASSPSGQPYEQYF

V gene: TRBV5-4
J gene: TRBJ2-7
CDR3 protein: CASSFSGTFLGEQYF

V gene: TRBV6-1
J gene: TRBJ2-2
CDR3 protein: CASSRRQTNTGELFF

V gene: TRBV28
J gene: TRBJ1-1
CDR3 protein: CAISDSRYEAFF

V gene: TRBV9
J gene: TRBJ1-2
CDR3 protein: CASSGTDTPYGYTF

V gene: TRBV10-3
J gene: TRBJ1-2
CDR3 protein: CAIADTGQGYGYTF

V gene: TRBV5-1
J gene: TRBJ2-2
CDR3 protein: CASGNPGLAGPGELFF

V gene: TRBV7-9
J gene: TRBJ2-5
CDR3 protein: CASSLSTGEETQYF

V gene: TRBV6-1
J gene: TRBJ2-1
CDR3 protein: CASSGGRRRYNEQFF

V gene: TRBV28
J gene: TRBJ1-6
CDR3 protein: CASSSPQAPNSPLHF